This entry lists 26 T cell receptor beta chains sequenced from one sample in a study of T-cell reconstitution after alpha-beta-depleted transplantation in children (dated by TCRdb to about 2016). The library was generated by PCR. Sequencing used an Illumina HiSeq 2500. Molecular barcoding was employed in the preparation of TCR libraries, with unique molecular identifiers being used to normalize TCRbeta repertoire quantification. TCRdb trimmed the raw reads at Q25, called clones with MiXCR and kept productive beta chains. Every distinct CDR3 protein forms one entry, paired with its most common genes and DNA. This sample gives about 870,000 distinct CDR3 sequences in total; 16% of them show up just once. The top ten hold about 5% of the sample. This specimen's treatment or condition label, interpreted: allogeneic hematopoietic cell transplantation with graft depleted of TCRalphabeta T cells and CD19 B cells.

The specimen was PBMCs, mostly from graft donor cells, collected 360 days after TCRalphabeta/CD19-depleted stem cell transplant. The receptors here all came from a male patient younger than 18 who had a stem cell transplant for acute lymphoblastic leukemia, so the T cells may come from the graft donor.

CDR3 in amino acids: CASSQDLIRDWIYEQYF. The CDR3 nucleotides read TGTGCCAGCAGCCAAGATCTAATCCGGGACTGGATATACGAGCAGTACTTC. The rearrangement links TRBV3-1 to TRBJ2-7; D is possibly TRBD2 (6 bases). V shed 0 bases and J shed 4 bases, with 19 bases lying between them. Per the germline V gene, CDR1 is LGHDT and CDR2 is YNNKEL (reference sequence). CDR3 size: 17 residues.

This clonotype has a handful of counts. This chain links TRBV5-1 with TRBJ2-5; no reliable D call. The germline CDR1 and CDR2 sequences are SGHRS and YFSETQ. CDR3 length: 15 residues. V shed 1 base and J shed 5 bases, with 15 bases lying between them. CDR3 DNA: TGCGCCAGCAGCTTGCCCTTAGCAACGACGGAGACCCAGTACTTC. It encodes CASSLPLATTETQYF.

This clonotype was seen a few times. CDR3 DNA sequence: TGTGCCATCAGTGCCAGGGAGGGCGGAGAGACCCAGTACTTC. Amino acids: CAISAREGGETQYF. The chain combines TRBV10-3 with TRBJ2-5; TRBD2 agrees at 7 bases. V gave up 4 bases and J gave up 4 bases; unmatched junction bases: 6. The CDR3 totals 14 residues. Germline V gene sequence: CDR1 ENHRY, CDR2 SYGVKD.

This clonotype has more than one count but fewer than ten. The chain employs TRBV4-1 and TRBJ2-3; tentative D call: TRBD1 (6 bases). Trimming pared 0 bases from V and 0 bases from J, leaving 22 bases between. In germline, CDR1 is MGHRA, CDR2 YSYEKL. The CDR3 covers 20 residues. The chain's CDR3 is CASSQEAVRYRVPSTDTQYF. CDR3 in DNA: TGCGCCAGCAGCCAAGAGGCCGTCAGATACAGGGTCCCTAGCACAGATACGCAGTATTTT.

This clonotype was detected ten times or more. CDR3 coding DNA: TGTGCCAGCACCAGATTTTGGGCTGCGCAAGAGACCCAGTACTTC. It specifies CASTRFWAAQETQYF. This chain connects TRBV3-1 to TRBJ2-5, with no clear D. The CDR3 sequence is 15 residues long. V dropped 7 bases and J dropped 2 bases, with 17 bases sitting between them. Germline assignment: CDR1 LGHDT and CDR2 YNNKEL (reference sequence).

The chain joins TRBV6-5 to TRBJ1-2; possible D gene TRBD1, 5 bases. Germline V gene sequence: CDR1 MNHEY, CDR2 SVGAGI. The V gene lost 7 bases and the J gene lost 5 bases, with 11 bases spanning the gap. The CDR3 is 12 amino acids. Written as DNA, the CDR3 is TGTGCCAGCAATCTACCAGGGTATGGCTACACCTTC. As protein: CASNLPGYGYTF.

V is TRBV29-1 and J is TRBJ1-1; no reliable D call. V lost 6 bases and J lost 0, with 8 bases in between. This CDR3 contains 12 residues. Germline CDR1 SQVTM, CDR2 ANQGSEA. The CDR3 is CSVKRVNTEAFF. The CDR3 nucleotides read TGCAGCGTGAAGCGGGTGAACACTGAAGCTTTCTTT.

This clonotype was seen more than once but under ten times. The DNA for the CDR3 is TGCAGTGCTAGAGGCCGGGTTAGCGGGAGGGCCTACGAGCAGTACTTC. Amino acid sequence: CSARGRVSGRAYEQYF. This sequence joins TRBV20-1 and TRBJ2-7; the match to TRBD2 covers 11 bases. The CDR3 contains 16 residues. V shed 1 base, J shed 2 bases, and the junction held 7 bases outside the gene matches. Germline V gene sequence: CDR1 DFQATT, CDR2 SNEGSKA (reference sequence).

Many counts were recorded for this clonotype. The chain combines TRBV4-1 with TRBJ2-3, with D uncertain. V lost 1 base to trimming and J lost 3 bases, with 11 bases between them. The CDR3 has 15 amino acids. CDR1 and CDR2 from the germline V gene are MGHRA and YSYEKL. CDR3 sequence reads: CASSQGTIGTDTQYF. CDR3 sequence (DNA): TGCGCCAGCAGCCAAGGGACGATCGGGACAGATACGCAGTATTTT.

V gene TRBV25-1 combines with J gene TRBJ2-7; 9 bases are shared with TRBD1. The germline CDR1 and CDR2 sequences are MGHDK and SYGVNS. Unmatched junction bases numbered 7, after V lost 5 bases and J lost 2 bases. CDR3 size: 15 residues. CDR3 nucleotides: TGTGCCAGCAGTAACCCCGGGACAGGGACCTACGAGCAGTACTTC. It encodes CASSNPGTGTYEQYF.

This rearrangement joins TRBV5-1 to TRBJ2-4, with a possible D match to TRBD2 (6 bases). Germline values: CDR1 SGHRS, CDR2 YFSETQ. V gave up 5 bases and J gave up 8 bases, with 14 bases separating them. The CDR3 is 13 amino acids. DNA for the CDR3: TGCGCCAGCAGGGGTACGAAGCGGGACATTCAGTACTTC. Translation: CASRGTKRDIQYF.

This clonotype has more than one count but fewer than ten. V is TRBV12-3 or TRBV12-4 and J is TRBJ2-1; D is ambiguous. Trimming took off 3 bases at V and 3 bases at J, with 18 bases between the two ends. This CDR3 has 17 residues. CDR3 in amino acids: CASSLEPERRVYNEQFF. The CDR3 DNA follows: TGTGCCAGCAGTTTGGAACCGGAGCGACGGGTCTACAATGAGCAGTTCTTC.

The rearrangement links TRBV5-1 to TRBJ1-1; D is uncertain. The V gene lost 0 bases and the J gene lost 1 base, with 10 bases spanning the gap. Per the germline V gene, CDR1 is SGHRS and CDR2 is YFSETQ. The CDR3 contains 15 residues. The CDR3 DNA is TGCGCCAGCAGCTTGGTTACGCTGGCGAACACTGAAGCTTTCTTT. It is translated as CASSLVTLANTEAFF. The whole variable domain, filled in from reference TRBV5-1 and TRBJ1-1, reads KAGVTQTPRYLIKTRGQQVTLSCSPISGHRSVSWYQQTPGQGLQFLFEYFSETQRNKGNFPGRFSGRQFSNSRSEMNVSTLELGDSALYLCASSLVTLANTEAFFGQGTRLTVV.

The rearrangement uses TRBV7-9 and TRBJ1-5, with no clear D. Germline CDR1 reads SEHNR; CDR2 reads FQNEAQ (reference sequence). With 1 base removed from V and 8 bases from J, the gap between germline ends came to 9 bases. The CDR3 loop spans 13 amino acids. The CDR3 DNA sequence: TGTGCCAGCAGCTTAGAAGGGCGGGAGCCCCAGCATTTT. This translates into CASSLEGREPQHF.

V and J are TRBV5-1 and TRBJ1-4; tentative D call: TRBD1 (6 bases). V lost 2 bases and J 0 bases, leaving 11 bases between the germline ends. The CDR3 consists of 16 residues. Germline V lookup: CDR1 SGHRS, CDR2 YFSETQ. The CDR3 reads CASSFRGSATNEKLFF. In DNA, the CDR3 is TGCGCCAGCAGCTTCAGGGGCTCTGCAACTAATGAAAAACTGTTTTTT.

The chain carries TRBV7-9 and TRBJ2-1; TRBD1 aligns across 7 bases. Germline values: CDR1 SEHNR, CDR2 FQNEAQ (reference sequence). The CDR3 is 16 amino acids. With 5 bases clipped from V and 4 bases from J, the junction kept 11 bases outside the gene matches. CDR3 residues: CASSPSTGLFYNEQFF. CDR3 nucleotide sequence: TGTGCCAGCAGCCCCTCGACAGGGCTCTTTTACAATGAGCAGTTCTTC.

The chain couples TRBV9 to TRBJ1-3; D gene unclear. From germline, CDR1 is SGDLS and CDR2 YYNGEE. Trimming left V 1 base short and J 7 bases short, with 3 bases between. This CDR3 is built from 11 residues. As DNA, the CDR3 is TGTGCCAGCAGCGTAAGCAACACCATATATTTT. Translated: CASSVSNTIYF.

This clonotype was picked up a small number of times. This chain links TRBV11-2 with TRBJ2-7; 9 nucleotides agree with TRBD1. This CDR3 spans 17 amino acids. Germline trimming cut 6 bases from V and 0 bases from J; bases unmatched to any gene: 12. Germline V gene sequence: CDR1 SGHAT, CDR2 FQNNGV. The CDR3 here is CASRWGQGGPSSYEQYF. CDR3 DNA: TGTGCCAGCAGATGGGGACAGGGTGGTCCTAGCTCCTACGAGCAGTACTTC. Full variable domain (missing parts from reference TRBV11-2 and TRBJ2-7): EAGVAQSPRYKIIEKRQSVAFWCNPISGHATLYWYQQILGQGPKLLIQFQNNGVVDDSQLPKDRFSAERLKGVDSTLKIQPAKLEDSAVYLCASRWGQGGPSSYEQYFGPGTRLTVT.

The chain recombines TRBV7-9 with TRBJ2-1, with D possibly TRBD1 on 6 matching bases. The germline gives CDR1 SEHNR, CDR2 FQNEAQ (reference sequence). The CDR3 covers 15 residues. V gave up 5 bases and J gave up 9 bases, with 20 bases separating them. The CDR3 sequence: CASSPRLILGAEQFF. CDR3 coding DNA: TGTGCCAGCAGCCCACGGCTGATCCTGGGGGCTGAGCAGTTCTTC.

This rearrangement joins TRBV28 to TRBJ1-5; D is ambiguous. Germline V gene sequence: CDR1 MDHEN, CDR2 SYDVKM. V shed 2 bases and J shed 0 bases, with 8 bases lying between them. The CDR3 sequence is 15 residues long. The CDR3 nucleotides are TGTGCCAGCAGTTTAGTACGGTATAGCAATCAGCCCCAGCATTTT. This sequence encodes CASSLVRYSNQPQHF. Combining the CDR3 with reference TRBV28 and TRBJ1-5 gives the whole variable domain DVKVTQSSRYLVKRTGEKVFLECVQDMDHENMFWYRQDPGLGLRLIYFSYDVKMKEKGDIPEGYSVSREKKERFSLILESASTNQTSMYLCASSLVRYSNQPQHFGDGTRLSIL.

DNA for the CDR3: TGTGCCAGCAGCTTAGGGTTGCGGGGGGCGGGCACTGAAGCTTTCTTT. The encoded protein is CASSLGLRGAGTEAFF. The chain combines TRBV7-2 with TRBJ1-1, with TRBD1 as a possible D gene (6 bases). CDR3 length equals 16 residues. The V end was cut by 1 base, the J end by 4 bases, with 16 bases between. Germline assignment: CDR1 SGHTA and CDR2 FQGNSA.

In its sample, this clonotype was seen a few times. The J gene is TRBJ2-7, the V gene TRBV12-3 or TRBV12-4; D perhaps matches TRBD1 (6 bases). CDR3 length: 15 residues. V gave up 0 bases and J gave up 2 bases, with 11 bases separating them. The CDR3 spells CASSLAIRGAYEQYF. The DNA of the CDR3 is TGTGCCAGCAGTTTAGCGATCAGGGGAGCCTACGAGCAGTACTTC.

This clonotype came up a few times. The DNA for the CDR3 is TGCGCCAGCACCCTTACCGCTTCAAGCGGGAGAGATACGCAGTATTTT. This sequence encodes CASTLTASSGRDTQYF. This chain links TRBV5-1 with TRBJ2-3, with TRBD2 identical over 8 bases. V trimming: 6 bases; J trimming: 5 bases; junction bases outside the gene matches: 14. CDR1 and CDR2 from the germline V gene are SGHRS and YFSETQ. There are 16 residues in the CDR3.

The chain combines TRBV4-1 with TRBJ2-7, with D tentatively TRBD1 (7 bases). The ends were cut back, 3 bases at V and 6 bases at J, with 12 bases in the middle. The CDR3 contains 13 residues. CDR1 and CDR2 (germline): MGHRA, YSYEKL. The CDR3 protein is CASSQRDSVEQYF. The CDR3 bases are TGCGCCAGCAGCCAGCGGGACAGCGTCGAGCAGTACTTC.

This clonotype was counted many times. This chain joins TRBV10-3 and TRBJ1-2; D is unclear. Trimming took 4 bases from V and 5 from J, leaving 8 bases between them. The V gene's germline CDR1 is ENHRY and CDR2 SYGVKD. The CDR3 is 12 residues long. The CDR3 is CAISGPNYGYTF. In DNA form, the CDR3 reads TGTGCCATCAGTGGCCCAAATTATGGCTACACCTTC.

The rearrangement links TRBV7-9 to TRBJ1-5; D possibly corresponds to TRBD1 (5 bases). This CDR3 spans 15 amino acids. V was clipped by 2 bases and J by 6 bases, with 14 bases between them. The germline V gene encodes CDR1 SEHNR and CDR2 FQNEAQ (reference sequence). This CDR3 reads CASSLTPGNGQPQHF. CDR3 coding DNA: TGTGCCAGCAGCTTAACCCCAGGGAATGGTCAGCCCCAGCATTTT.